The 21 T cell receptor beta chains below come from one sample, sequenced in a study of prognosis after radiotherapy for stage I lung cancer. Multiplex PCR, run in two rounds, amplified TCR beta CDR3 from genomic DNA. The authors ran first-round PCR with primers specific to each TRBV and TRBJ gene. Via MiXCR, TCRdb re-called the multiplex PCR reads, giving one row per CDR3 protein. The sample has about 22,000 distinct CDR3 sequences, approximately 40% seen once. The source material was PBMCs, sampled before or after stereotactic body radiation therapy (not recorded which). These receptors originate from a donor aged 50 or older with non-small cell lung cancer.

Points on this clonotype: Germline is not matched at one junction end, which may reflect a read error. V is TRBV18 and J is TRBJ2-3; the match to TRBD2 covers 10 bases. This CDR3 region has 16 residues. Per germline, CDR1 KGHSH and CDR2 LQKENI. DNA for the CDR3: TGTCCCAGCTCACCACCGGGACTAGCGCTCGAAGATACGCAGTATTTT. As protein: CPSSPPGLALEDTQYF.

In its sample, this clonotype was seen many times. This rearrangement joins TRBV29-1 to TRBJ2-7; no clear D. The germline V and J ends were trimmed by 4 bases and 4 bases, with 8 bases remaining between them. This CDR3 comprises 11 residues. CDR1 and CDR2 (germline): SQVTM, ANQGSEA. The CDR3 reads CSVGLRYEQYF. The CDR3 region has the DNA TGCAGCGTTGGACTGAGGTACGAGCAGTACTTC.

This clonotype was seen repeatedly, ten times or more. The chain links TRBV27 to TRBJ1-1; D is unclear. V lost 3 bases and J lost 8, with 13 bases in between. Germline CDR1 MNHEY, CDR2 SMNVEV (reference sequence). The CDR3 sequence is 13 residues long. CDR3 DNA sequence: TGTGCCAGCAGTTTCAAAACCAACGTGGAAGCTTTCTTT. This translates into CASSFKTNVEAFF.

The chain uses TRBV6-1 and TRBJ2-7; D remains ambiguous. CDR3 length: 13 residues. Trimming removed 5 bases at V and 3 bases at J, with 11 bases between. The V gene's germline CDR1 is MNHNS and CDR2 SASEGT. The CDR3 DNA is TGTGCCAGCAGTCTTGACCCCATCTACGAGCAGTACTTC. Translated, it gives CASSLDPIYEQYF.

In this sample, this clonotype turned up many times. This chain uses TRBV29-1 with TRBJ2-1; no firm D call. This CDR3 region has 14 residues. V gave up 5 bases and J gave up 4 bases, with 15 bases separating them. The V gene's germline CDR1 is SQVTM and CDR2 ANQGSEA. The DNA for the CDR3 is TGCAGCGTTTCTTTCCTCCTCAAATACAATGAGCAGTTCTTC. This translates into CSVSFLLKYNEQFF.

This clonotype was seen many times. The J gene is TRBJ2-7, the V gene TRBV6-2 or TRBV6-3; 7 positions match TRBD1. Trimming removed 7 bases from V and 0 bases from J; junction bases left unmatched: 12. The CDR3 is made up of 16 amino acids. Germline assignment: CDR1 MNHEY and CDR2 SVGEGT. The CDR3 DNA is TGTGCCAGCACCCTATACGGACAGGCCCCCTCCTACGAGCAGTACTTC. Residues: CASTLYGQAPSYEQYF.

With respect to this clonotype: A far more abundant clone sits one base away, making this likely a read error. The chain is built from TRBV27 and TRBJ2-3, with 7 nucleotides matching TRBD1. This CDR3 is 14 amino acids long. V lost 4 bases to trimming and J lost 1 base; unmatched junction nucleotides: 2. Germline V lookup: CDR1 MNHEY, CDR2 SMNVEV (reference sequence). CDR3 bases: TGTGCCAGCAGTTGGGGGACAGGCACAGATACGCAGTATTTT. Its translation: CASSWGTGTDTQYF.

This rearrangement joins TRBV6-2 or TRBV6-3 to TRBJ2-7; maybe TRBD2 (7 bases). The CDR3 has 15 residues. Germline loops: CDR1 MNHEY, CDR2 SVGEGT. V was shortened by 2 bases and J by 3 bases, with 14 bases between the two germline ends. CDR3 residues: CASSYGGGSDYEQYF. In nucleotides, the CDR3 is TGTGCCAGCAGTTACGGCGGGGGCAGCGACTACGAGCAGTACTTC.

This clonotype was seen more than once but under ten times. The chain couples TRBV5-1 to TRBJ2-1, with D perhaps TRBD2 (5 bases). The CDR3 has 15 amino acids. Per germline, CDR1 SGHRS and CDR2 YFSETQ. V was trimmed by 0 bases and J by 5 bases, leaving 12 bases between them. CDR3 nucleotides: TGCGCCAGCAGCTTGGTCGGAGGCGTTAACAATGAGCAGTTCTTC. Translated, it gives CASSLVGGVNNEQFF. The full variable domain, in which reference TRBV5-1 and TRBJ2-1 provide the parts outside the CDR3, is KAGVTQTPRYLIKTRGQQVTLSCSPISGHRSVSWYQQTPGQGLQFLFEYFSETQRNKGNFPGRFSGRQFSNSRSEMNVSTLELGDSALYLCASSLVGGVNNEQFFGPGTRLTVL.

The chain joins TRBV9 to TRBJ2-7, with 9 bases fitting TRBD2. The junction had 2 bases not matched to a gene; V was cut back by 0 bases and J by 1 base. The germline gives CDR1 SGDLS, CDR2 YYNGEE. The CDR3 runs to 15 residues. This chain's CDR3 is CASSVGLAESYEQYF. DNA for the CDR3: TGTGCCAGCAGCGTAGGACTAGCGGAGTCCTACGAGCAGTACTTC.

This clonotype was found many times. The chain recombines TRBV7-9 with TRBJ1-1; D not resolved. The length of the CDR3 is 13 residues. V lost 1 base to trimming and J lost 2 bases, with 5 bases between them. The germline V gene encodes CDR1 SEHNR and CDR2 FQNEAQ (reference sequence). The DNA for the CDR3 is TGTGCCAGCAGCTTAGGGGCTAACACTGAAGCTTTCTTT. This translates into CASSLGANTEAFF.

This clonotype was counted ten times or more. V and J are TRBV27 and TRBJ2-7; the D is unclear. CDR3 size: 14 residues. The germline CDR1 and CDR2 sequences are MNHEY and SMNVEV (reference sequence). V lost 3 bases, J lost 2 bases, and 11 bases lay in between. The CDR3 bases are TGTGCCAGCAGTTTCTTACTTGGAGCCTACGAGCAGTACTTC. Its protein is CASSFLLGAYEQYF.

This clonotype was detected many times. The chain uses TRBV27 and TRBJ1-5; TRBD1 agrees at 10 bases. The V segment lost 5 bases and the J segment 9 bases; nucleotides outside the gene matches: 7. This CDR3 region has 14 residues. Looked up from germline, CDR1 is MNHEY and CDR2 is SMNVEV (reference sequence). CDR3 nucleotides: TGTGCCAGCAGTGGACAGGGGGAACATAGGCCCCAGCATTTT. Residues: CASSGQGEHRPQHF.

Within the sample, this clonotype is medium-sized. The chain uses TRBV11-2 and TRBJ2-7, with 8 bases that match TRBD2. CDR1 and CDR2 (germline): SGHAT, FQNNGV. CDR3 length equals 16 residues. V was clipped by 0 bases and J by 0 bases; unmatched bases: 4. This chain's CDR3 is CASSLDTAGVSYEQYF. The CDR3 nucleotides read TGTGCCAGCAGCTTAGACACAGCGGGGGTCTCCTACGAGCAGTACTTC.

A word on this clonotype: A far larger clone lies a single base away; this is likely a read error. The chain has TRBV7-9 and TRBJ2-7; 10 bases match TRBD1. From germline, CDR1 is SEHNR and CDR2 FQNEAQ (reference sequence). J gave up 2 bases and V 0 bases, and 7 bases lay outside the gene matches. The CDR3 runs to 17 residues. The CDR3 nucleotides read TGTGCCAGCAGCTTAGCGCTTGGGGACAGGGGCCCCTACGAGCAGTACTTC. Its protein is CASSLALGDRGPYEQYF.

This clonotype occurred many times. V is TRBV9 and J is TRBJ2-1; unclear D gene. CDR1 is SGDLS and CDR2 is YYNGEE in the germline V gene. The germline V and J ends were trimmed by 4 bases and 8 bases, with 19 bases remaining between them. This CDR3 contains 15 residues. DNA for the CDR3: TGTGCCAGCAGCCCCACCGGGTTGAGAGGCGATGAGCAGTTCTTC. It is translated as CASSPTGLRGDEQFF.

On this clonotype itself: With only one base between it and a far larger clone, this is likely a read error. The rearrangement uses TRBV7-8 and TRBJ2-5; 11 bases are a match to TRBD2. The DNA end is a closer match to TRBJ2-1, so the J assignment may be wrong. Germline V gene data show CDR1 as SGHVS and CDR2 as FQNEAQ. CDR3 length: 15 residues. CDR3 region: CARSLKLAGGNEQFF. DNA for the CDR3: TGTGCCAGAAGCTTAAAGCTAGCGGGAGGAAATGAGCAGTTCTTC.

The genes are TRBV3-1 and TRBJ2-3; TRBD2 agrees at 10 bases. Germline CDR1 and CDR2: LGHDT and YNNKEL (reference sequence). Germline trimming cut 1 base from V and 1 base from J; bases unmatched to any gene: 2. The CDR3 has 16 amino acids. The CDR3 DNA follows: TGTGCCAGCAGCCAAGTTCTAGCGGGAGGCACAGATACGCAGTATTTT. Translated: CASSQVLAGGTDTQYF.

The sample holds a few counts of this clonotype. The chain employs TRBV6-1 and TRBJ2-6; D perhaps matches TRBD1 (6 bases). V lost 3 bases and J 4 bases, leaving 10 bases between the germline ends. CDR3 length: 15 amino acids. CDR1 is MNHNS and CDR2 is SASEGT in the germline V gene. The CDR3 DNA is TGTGCCAGCAGTGATACAGGGCAAGGGGCCAACGTCCTGACTTTC. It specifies CASSDTGQGANVLTF.

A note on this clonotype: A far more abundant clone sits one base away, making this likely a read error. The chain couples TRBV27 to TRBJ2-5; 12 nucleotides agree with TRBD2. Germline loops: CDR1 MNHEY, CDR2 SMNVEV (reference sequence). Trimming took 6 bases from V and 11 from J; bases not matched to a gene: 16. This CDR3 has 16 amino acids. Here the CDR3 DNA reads TGTGCCAGCAGCTCGACTAGCGGGAGCCCTTACAATGAGCAGTACTTC. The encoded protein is CASSSTSGSPYNEQYF.

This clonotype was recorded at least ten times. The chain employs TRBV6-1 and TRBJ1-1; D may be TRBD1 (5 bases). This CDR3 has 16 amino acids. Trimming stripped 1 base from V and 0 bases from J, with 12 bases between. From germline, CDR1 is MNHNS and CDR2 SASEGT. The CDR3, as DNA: TGTGCCAGCAGTGAAGTGCCAGGGTTTCTGAACACTGAAGCTTTCTTT. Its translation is CASSEVPGFLNTEAFF.